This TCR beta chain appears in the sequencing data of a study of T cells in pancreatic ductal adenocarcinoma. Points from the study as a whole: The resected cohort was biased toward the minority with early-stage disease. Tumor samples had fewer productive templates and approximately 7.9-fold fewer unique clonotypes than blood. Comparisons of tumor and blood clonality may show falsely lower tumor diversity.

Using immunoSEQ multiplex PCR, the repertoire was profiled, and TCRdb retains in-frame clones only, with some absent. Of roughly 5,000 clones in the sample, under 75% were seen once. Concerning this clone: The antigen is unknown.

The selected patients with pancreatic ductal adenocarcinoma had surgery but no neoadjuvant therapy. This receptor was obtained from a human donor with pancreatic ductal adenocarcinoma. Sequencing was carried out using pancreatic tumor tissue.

The CDR3 loop reads CAWSQGFTEAFF. CDR3 coding DNA: TGTGCCTGGAGTCAGGGCTTCACTGAAGCTTTCTTT. V is TRBV30 and J is TRBJ1-1; D possibly corresponds to TRBD1 (5 bases). V shed 2 bases and J shed 4 bases, with 8 bases lying between them. The germline V gene encodes CDR1 GTSNPN and CDR2 SVGIG (reference sequence). The CDR3 is 12 residues long.